This T cell receptor (beta chain) derives from a study of tumor-infiltrating lymphocytes in localized non-small cell lung cancer. Whole-study context: Each patient gave resected tumor and non-adjacent uninvolved lung tissue.

TCRdb's copy holds only in-frame clones and misses some; the assay was immunoSEQ multiplex PCR. This table holds 20,000 to 30,000 clones, over 60% found once. In regard to this clone: Its antigen is not identified.

This CDR3 has 14 residues. Germline loops: CDR1 SGHRS, CDR2 YFSETQ. The V gene lost 2 bases and the J gene lost 5 bases, with 13 bases spanning the gap. The study's findings and limits: Tumor T-cell fraction from TCR sequencing was not associated with recurrence-free survival (p = 0.61). Higher tumor T cell infiltration than in uninvolved lung was supported by TCRbeta sequencing. Not all patients were TCR sequenced, owing to tissue quantity.

The chain is built from TRBV5-1 and TRBJ1-1, with a tentative D call TRBD1 (5 bases). The sequencing input was lung tumor tissue. The sequence came from a human donor with non-small cell lung cancer. The CDR3, as DNA: TGCGCCAGCAGCTTTGGGACCCAGTCAACTGAAGCTTTCTTT. Protein sequence: CASSFGTQSTEAFF.